This TCR beta chain stems from a study of CD8 T cells in ankylosing spondylitis (dated by TCRdb to 2017 to 2019). For context, the study as a whole: T cell receptor beta repertoires were profiled in healthy donors and ankylosing spondylitis patients so that disease-linked TCR variants could be found. The full study cohort comprised 25 ankylosing spondylitis patients and around 100 healthy donors. Samples of peripheral blood were taken, and for ankylosing spondylitis patients, synovial fluid was collected as well. Findings and caveats that apply to the study as a whole: A TCR beta motif made up of several highly homologous amino acid variants appeared to be characteristic of blood from ankylosing spondylitis patients. Some motif variants had previously been reported in the synovial fluid and blood of reactive arthritis patients, which suggests shared mechanisms of disease initiation. The disease-linked clones were reported to be significantly enriched in matched synovial fluid samples from ankylosing spondylitis patients. The disease-linked clones showed a CD8+ phenotype and occurred at relatively low frequencies in peripheral blood.

Comments on this clonotype: The antigen it recognizes is unknown. No quality values exist for individual bases; no much larger clone is one base distant.

The data were produced on an Illumina HiSeq 2500. TCR beta libraries were prepared by quantitative 5'-RACE with molecular barcodes. The study's own analysis went as follows. Disease-linked TCR variants were identified with a new computational method built on a probabilistic model of VDJ rearrangement. TCRdb reran the public reads through fastp at Q25 and MiXCR, keeping productive beta chains. Identical CDR3 proteins give one entry, which carries the most common genes and DNA. The V and J calls come from TCRdb's annotation, not from the publication. This sample is represented by about 260,000 distinct CDR3 sequences; 20% of them were singletons. The ten biggest clones cover less than 9% of the sample. The TCR comes from a male donor with ankylosing spondylitis or in good health (not recorded which). Sequenced: blood, either unsorted or a sorted T cell fraction (not recorded which).

CDR3 reads: CAWSVQGSPPQHF. At the DNA level, the sequence is TGTGCCTGGAGTGTACAAGGCAGTCCGCCCCAGCATTTT. The chain employs TRBV30 and TRBJ1-5; no confident D gene assignment can be made. Taken from the germline V gene (reference sequence), the CDR1 and CDR2 loops are GTSNPN and SVGIG. V gives up 0 bases and J gives up 9 bases, and the segment between their germline ends measures 12 bases. The CDR3 starts with the cysteine, ends with the phenylalanine, and has 13 residues. Only the CDR3 region is kept as DNA, spanning 39 bases read in frame from base 1.